The 27 T cell receptor beta chains given below trace back to one sample, sequenced in a study of CD8 T cells in Susac syndrome. Random-hexamer reverse transcription was applied to about 0.5 to 1 ug RNA. MiXCR, applied by TCRdb to the immunoSEQ multiplex PCR reads, yields one record per CDR3 protein. The sample carries around 160,000 distinct CDR3 sequences, approximately 94% recorded once. Sequenced sample: CD4+ T cells from PBMCs. The receptors stem from a human donor with multiple sclerosis.

This chain links TRBV5-6 with TRBJ1-2, with TRBD1 identical over 9 bases. Trimming cost V 1 base and J 12 bases; bases outside gene matches: 4. This CDR3 contains 12 residues. CDR1 and CDR2 (germline): SGHDT, YYEEEE. As DNA, the CDR3 is TGTGCCAGCAGCTTGCCTGGACAGGGGCACACCTTC. Its protein is CASSLPGQGHTF.

V and J are TRBV18 and TRBJ2-6; maybe TRBD1 (6 bases). Germline V gene lookup returns CDR1 KGHSH and CDR2 LQKENI. Trimming removed 6 bases at V and 4 bases at J, with 13 bases between. The length of the CDR3 is 15 residues. Here the CDR3 DNA reads TGTGCCAGCTCTACCACAGGGTTCGGGGCCAACGTCCTGACTTTC. Its protein product is CASSTTGFGANVLTF.

This chain uses TRBV11-2 with TRBJ2-2; D may be TRBD1 (5 bases). The ends were cut back, 5 bases at V and 3 bases at J, with 10 bases in the middle. This CDR3 region has 14 residues. The germline CDR1 and CDR2 sequences are SGHAT and FQNNGV. CDR3 bases: TGTGCCAGCAGCCCGCAGGGATACACCGGGGAGCTGTTTTTT. Translation: CASSPQGYTGELFF. The full variable domain, completed using reference TRBV11-2 and TRBJ2-2, is EAGVAQSPRYKIIEKRQSVAFWCNPISGHATLYWYQQILGQGPKLLIQFQNNGVVDDSQLPKDRFSAERLKGVDSTLKIQPAKLEDSAVYLCASSPQGYTGELFFGEGSRLTVL.

The rearrangement links TRBV19 to TRBJ1-1, with D possibly TRBD1 on 5 matching bases. The CDR3 runs to 15 residues. Trimming shortened V by 1 base and J by 0 bases, and 9 bases separated the two germline ends. Germline CDR1 and CDR2: LNHDA and SQIVND (reference sequence). The CDR3, as DNA: TGTGCCAGTAGTATAGTAGACAGTTTGAACACTGAAGCTTTCTTT. Its translation is CASSIVDSLNTEAFF.

CDR3 DNA: TGTGCCAGCAGCTCAGGAGTGGCTGAAGCTTTCTTT. Amino acids: CASSSGVAEAFF. J is TRBJ1-1 and V is TRBV7-9; D is undetermined. The CDR3 covers 12 residues. Germline CDR1 SEHNR, CDR2 FQNEAQ (reference sequence). V was pared by 4 bases and J by 6 bases, with 9 bases between.

V and J are TRBV18 and TRBJ2-1, with 15 bases that match TRBD2. The length of the CDR3 is 16 residues. The V gene's germline CDR1 is KGHSH and CDR2 LQKENI. Losses at the gene ends were 0 bases for V and 7 bases for J; bases not matched to a gene: 1. The CDR3 sequence: CASSPPGTSGRNEQFF. In DNA, the CDR3 is TGTGCCAGCTCACCACCCGGGACTAGCGGGAGGAATGAGCAGTTCTTC.

The chain is built from TRBV12-3 or TRBV12-4 and TRBJ2-7; 11 nucleotides align to TRBD1. The V segment lost 4 bases and the J segment 5 bases; nucleotides outside the gene matches: 7. The CDR3 totals 15 residues. CDR3 bases: TGTGCCAGCAGTTCTAGGACAGGGGGCTTTGACGAGCAGTACTTC. Protein sequence: CASSSRTGGFDEQYF.

This chain links TRBV7-2 with TRBJ2-5, with D hard to call. CDR3 length: 12 residues. Per the germline V gene, CDR1 is SGHTA and CDR2 is FQGNSA. V was cut by 6 bases and J by 4 bases, with 9 bases left in between. DNA of the CDR3: TGTGCCAGCAGGAGCATAGGAGAGACCCAGTACTTC. It codes for CASRSIGETQYF.

CDR3 sequence: CSASPPGRAWDQPQHF. CDR3 DNA sequence: TGCAGTGCTAGCCCTCCCGGCAGGGCGTGGGATCAGCCCCAGCATTTT. The chain uses TRBV20-1 and TRBJ1-5; D perhaps matches TRBD1 (5 bases). This CDR3 contains 16 residues. Trimming left V 3 bases short and J 5 bases short, with 20 bases between. Germline V CDR1 and CDR2: DFQATT, SNEGSKA (reference sequence).

Here the CDR3 reads CASSQGTYNEQFF. In DNA, the CDR3 is TGTGCCAGCAGCCAAGGGACATACAATGAGCAGTTCTTC. The V call is TRBV4-2, the J call TRBJ2-1; TRBD1 might be the D (5 bases). Germline CDR1 is LGHNA and CDR2 is YNFKEQ. The CDR3 extends over 13 amino acids. The V and J ends lost 1 base and 4 bases respectively, with 5 bases between them.

The chain is built from TRBV3-1 and TRBJ2-7; D is ambiguous. The ends were cut back, 0 bases at V and 2 bases at J, with 11 bases in the middle. Germline lookup yields CDR1 LGHDT and CDR2 YNNKEL (reference sequence). CDR3 size: 15 residues. The CDR3 protein is CASSQDMGLTYEQYF. The CDR3 DNA sequence: TGTGCCAGCAGCCAAGATATGGGCCTGACCTACGAGCAGTACTTC.

The chain combines TRBV18 with TRBJ2-7; D may match TRBD1 or TRBD2 (5 bases each). The CDR3 length is 13 residues. Germline-derived CDR1 and CDR2 are KGHSH and LQKENI. The V end was cut by 3 bases, the J end by 5 bases, with 11 bases between. The CDR3 loop is CASSPSRDHEQYF. Written as DNA, the CDR3 is TGTGCCAGCTCACCCTCCAGGGACCACGAGCAGTACTTC. Full variable domain (remainder filled in from reference TRBV18 and TRBJ2-7): NAGVMQNPRHLVRRRGQEARLRCSPMKGHSHVYWYRQLPEEGLKFMVYLQKENIIDESGMPKERFSAEFPKEGPSILRIQQVVRGDSAAYFCASSPSRDHEQYFGPGTRLTVT.

In this sample, this clonotype turned up once. This chain links TRBV28 with TRBJ2-6; D gene unclear. The CDR3 length is 16 residues. Per germline, CDR1 MDHEN and CDR2 SYDVKM. The ends were cut back, 0 bases at V and 1 base at J, with 7 bases in the middle. The CDR3 region is CASSLWGESGANVLTF. The CDR3 DNA sequence: TGTGCCAGCAGTTTATGGGGCGAATCTGGGGCCAACGTCCTGACTTTC.

The gene calls are TRBV2 and TRBJ2-7; 9 positions agree with TRBD2. The CDR3 has 14 residues. V was pared by 7 bases and J by 0 bases, with 4 bases of the junction left unmatched. CDR1 and CDR2 (germline): SNHLY, FYNNEI. The CDR3 DNA is TGTGCCAGCATTGAGACTAGCGGCTCCTACGAGCAGTACTTC. Its translation: CASIETSGSYEQYF. Using reference TRBV2 and TRBJ2-7 for the parts outside the CDR3, the full variable domain is EPEVTQTPSHQVTQMGQEVILRCVPISNHLYFYWYRQILGQKVEFLVSFYNNEISEKSEIFDDQFSVERPDGSNFTLKIRSTKLEDSAMYFCASIETSGSYEQYFGPGTRLTVT.

The CDR3, as DNA: TGTGCCTGGGGACTAGCGGGAGCTGAGCAGTTCTTC. This codes for CAWGLAGAEQFF. This chain connects TRBV30 to TRBJ2-1; 13 bases are shared with TRBD2. V shed 5 bases and J 9 bases; nucleotides not matched to a gene: 1. Germline V gene data show CDR1 as GTSNPN and CDR2 as SVGIG (reference sequence). This CDR3 is built from 12 residues.

The rearrangement links TRBV29-1 to TRBJ1-2; TRBD1 is a possible D gene (5 bases). This CDR3 region has 16 residues. CDR1 SQVTM and CDR2 ANQGSEA come from the germline V gene. The ends were cut back, 6 bases at V and 8 bases at J, with 28 bases in the middle. CDR3 sequence reads: CSVDMLSREQFGGYTF. The CDR3, as DNA: TGCAGCGTGGACATGTTATCCAGGGAGCAGTTCGGAGGCTACACCTTC. The whole variable domain, filled in from reference TRBV29-1 and TRBJ1-2, reads SAVISQKPSRDICQRGTSLTIQCQVDSQVTMMFWYRQQPGQSLTLIATANQGSEATYESGFVIDKFPISRPNLTFSTLTVSNMSPEDSSIYLCSVDMLSREQFGGYTFGSGTRLTVV.

This chain joins TRBV4-1 and TRBJ2-7; D uncertain. Germline loops: CDR1 MGHRA, CDR2 YSYEKL. V was shortened by 4 bases and J by 0 bases, with 16 bases between the two germline ends. The CDR3 spans 16 residues. The CDR3 DNA sequence: TGCGCCAGCAGCCCTCCGACGCCGGCTAGCTCCTACGAGCAGTACTTC. Amino acid sequence: CASSPPTPASSYEQYF.

The chain combines TRBV2 with TRBJ2-2; the D is unclear. V was trimmed by 8 bases and J by 0 bases, leaving 16 bases between them. The CDR3 sequence is 16 residues long. CDR1 is SNHLY and CDR2 is FYNNEI in the germline V gene. CDR3 sequence reads: CASSPLEGTNTGELFF. The DNA of the CDR3 is TGTGCCAGCTCGCCCCTGGAAGGGACGAACACCGGGGAGCTGTTTTTT.

This chain joins TRBV6-2 or TRBV6-3 and TRBJ2-7; weak D call: TRBD2 (5 bases). Trimming left V 4 bases short and J 6 bases short, with 13 bases between. From germline, CDR1 is MNHEY and CDR2 SVGEGT. The CDR3 is 13 amino acids. The CDR3, as DNA: TGTGCCAGCAGTTGGGGTGGAGGCCTCGAGCAGTACTTC. This sequence encodes CASSWGGGLEQYF.

The rearrangement uses TRBV27 and TRBJ2-1; 8 bases fit TRBD2. The junction had 11 bases not matched to a gene; V was cut back by 2 bases and J by 5 bases. The CDR3 totals 17 residues. Looked up from germline, CDR1 is MNHEY and CDR2 is SMNVEV (reference sequence). For the CDR3, the DNA is TGTGCCAGCAGTTTAGTAATGGCGGGAGGTAGACACAATGAGCAGTTCTTC. It specifies CASSLVMAGGRHNEQFF.

V usage is TRBV29-1 and J usage is TRBJ1-1; 9 bases line up with TRBD1. Germline V gene data show CDR1 as SQVTM and CDR2 as ANQGSEA. The CDR3 spans 13 residues. After removal of 5 bases from V and 4 bases from J, the junction contained 5 bases not matched to a gene. The CDR3 is CSVTQGAATEAFF. As DNA, the CDR3 is TGCAGCGTTACACAGGGGGCGGCCACTGAAGCTTTCTTT.

The CDR3 loop reads CASHGQGGEKLFF. CDR3 sequence (DNA): TGTGCCTCCCATGGACAGGGGGGTGAAAAACTGTTTTTT. The chain employs TRBV10-3 and TRBJ1-4; 10 bases map to TRBD1. The CDR3 is 13 residues long. Germline V gives CDR1 ENHRY, CDR2 SYGVKD. V dropped 11 bases and J dropped 7; count of bases not matched to a gene: 7.

This chain connects TRBV29-1 to TRBJ2-7, with D tentatively TRBD1 (5 bases). This CDR3 spans 14 amino acids. Germline CDR1 and CDR2: SQVTM and ANQGSEA. Trimming pared 3 bases from V and 0 bases from J, leaving 12 bases between. Here the CDR3 reads CSVDSGPSSYEQYF. CDR3 sequence (DNA): TGCAGCGTTGATTCAGGGCCCAGCTCCTACGAGCAGTACTTC.

The chain has TRBV9 and TRBJ2-1, with D possibly called TRBD1 or TRBD2 (5 bases each). The CDR3 covers 18 residues. The ends were cut back, 2 bases at V and 0 bases at J, with 18 bases in the middle. From germline, CDR1 is SGDLS and CDR2 YYNGEE. The CDR3 sequence: CASSVTGALHSSYNEQFF. DNA for the CDR3: TGTGCCAGCAGCGTGACCGGGGCCTTGCACAGCTCCTACAATGAGCAGTTCTTC. The whole variable domain, filled in from reference TRBV9 and TRBJ2-1, reads DSGVTQTPKHLITATGQRVTLRCSPRSGDLSVYWYQQSLDQGLQFLIQYYNGEERAKGNILERFSAQQFPDLHSELNLSSLELGDSALYFCASSVTGALHSSYNEQFFGPGTRLTVL.

V gene TRBV3-1 combines with J gene TRBJ2-3; D is perhaps TRBD2 (5 bases). V gave up 1 base and J gave up 6 bases, with 8 bases separating them. The CDR3 has 13 amino acids. Germline V CDR1 and CDR2: LGHDT, YNNKEL (reference sequence). The CDR3 sequence is CASSQGGWDTQYF. The CDR3 nucleotides read TGTGCCAGCAGCCAAGGAGGGTGGGATACGCAGTATTTT.

The V gene is TRBV23-1, the J gene TRBJ1-2; a weak D match, TRBD1 (6 bases). TRBV23-1 is treated as an ORF (open reading frame) with a function not yet certain. This CDR3 is built from 13 residues. Between the trimmed V and J ends, which lost 2 bases and 6 bases, there was a span of 10 bases. The CDR3 region is CASSQNRDHGYTF. In DNA form, the CDR3 reads TGCGCCAGCAGTCAAAACAGGGACCATGGCTACACCTTC.

The gene calls are TRBV20-1 and TRBJ1-5, with a tentative D call TRBD1 (6 bases). Germline lookup yields CDR1 DFQATT and CDR2 SNEGSKA (reference sequence). The CDR3 runs to 12 residues. Deletions cut 5 bases from V and 6 bases from J, with 11 bases between. The CDR3 reads CSAAQGGQPQHF. The CDR3 DNA is TGCAGTGCTGCACAGGGAGGTCAGCCCCAGCATTTT.